This TCR beta chain was captured in a study of somatic mutations in cytotoxic T cells in rheumatoid arthritis. The method was immunoSEQ multiplex PCR; TCRdb's version includes in-frame clones alone and lacks a portion of them. This repertoire shows about 20,000 clones, less than 90% found once; its top ten account for around 15%. The V end was cut by 6 bases, the J end by 5 bases, with 11 bases between. The CDR3 extends over 13 amino acids. Germline V gene sequence: CDR1 MRHNA, CDR2 SNTAGT. This sequence was found in a man in his forties or fifties in good health. The chain is built from TRBV6-4 and TRBJ2-1; D possibly corresponds to TRBD1 (6 bases). Sample: CD8+ T cells sorted from blood. CDR3 protein: CASSQGPHNEQFF. In nucleotides, the CDR3 is TGTGCCAGCAGCCAGGGGCCGCACAATGAGCAGTTCTTC.